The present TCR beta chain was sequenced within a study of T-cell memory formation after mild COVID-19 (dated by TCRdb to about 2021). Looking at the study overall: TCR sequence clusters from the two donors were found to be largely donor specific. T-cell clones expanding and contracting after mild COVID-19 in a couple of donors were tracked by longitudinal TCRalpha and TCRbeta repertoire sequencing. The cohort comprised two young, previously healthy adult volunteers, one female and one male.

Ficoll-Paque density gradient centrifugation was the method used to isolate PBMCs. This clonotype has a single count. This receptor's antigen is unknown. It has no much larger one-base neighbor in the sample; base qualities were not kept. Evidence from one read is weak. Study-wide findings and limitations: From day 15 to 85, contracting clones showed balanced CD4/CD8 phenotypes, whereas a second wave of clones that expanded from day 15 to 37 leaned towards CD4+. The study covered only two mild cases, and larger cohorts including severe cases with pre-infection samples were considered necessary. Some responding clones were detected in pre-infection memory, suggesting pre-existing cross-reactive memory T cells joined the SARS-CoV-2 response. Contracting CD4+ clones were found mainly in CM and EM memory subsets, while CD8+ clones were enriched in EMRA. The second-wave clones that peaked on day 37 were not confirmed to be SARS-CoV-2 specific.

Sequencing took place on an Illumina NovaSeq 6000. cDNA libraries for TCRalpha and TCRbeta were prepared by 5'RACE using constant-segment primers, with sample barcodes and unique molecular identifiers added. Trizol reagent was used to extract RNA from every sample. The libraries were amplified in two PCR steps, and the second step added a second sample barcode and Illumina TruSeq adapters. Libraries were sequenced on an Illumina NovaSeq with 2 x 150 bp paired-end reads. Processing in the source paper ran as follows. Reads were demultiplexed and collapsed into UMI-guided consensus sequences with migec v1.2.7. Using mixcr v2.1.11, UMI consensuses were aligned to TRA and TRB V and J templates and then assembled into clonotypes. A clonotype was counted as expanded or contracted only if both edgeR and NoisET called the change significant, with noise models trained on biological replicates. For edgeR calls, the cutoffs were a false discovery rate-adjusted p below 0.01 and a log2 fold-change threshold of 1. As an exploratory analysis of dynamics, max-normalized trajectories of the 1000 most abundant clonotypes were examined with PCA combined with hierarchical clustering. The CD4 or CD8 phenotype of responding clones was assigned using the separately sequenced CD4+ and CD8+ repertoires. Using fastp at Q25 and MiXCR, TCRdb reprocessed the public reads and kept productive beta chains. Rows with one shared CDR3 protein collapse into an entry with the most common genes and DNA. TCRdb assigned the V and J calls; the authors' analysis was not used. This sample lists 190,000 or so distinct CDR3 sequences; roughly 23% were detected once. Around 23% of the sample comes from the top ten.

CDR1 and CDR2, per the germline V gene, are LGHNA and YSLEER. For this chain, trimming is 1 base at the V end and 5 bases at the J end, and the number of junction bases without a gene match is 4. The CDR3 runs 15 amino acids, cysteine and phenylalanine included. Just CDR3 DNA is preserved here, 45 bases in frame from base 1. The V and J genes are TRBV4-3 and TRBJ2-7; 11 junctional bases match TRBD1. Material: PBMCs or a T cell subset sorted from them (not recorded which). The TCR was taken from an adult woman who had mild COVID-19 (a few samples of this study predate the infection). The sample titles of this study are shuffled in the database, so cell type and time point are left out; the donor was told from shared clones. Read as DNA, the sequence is TGCGCCAGCAGCCAAGCGGACAGGGGGCAACACGAGCAGTACTTC. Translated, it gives CASSQADRGQHEQYF.